This T cell receptor beta chain was recorded in a study of tumor-infiltrating lymphocytes in primary liver carcinoma. About the research overall: With diameters of about 4 to 11 cm, tumors were stage T1-T3 N0M0. Points from the study as a whole: Researchers found tumor-adjacent and tumor-blood pairs overlapped less than tumor region pairs.

The blood RNA (from unsorted whole blood) was obtained, and germline DNA was also extracted. About this clonotype itself: Antigen unknown. It may be a read error: a sequence one base away is much more abundant. A read error is likely, as this CDR3 ends without the conserved phenylalanine or tryptophan.

The authors made TCR beta cDNA from around 500 ng total RNA with a constant-region primer. Researchers made the TCR beta libraries by running three nested multiplex PCR rounds with slightly modified ARM-PCR. TCRdb reanalysed the multiplex PCR reads using MiXCR and keeps one entry per CDR3 protein. The sample includes 250,000 to 400,000 distinct CDR3 sequences, 65% of them seen just once. Input material: peripheral blood. This clonotype was sampled from a man aged 35 to 55 with primary liver carcinoma and hepatitis B virus infection.

The CDR3, as DNA: TGTGCCAGCAGCTTAGATCGACAGTCCTACGAGCAGTACTCC. It codes for CASSLDRQSYEQYS. This chain connects TRBV11-2 to TRBJ2-7; D possibly corresponds to TRBD1 (5 bases). Per germline, CDR1 SGHAT and CDR2 FQNNGV. V was clipped by 0 bases and J by 1 base, with 7 bases between them. This CDR3 comprises 14 residues.